This passage covers 25 T cell receptor beta chains from one sample sequenced in a study of blood T cells in healthy people across ages. Combining a sample-barcoded 5' primer with a J-beta primer mix, a second PCR ran for about 7 to 11 cycles. Each CDR3 protein is one row after TCRdb ran MiXCR on the 5' RACE reads. The top ten hold approximately 51% of the sample, which has approximately 350,000 distinct CDR3 sequences, over 45% seen once. The sample consisted of blood. These receptor sequences come from a man aged 55-75 years in good health.

By share of the sample, this clonotype is medium-sized. V and J are TRBV20-1 and TRBJ2-5, with D tentatively TRBD2 (6 bases). V was trimmed by 5 bases and J by 1 base, leaving 11 bases between them. This CDR3 contains 13 residues. Germline CDR1 reads DFQATT; CDR2 reads SNEGSKA (reference sequence). DNA of the CDR3: TGCAGTGCTCCCTCTAGCGCCCAAGAGACCCAGTACTTC. The encoded protein is CSAPSSAQETQYF.

The V call is TRBV7-2, the J call TRBJ2-1; weak D call: TRBD2 (7 bases). This CDR3 has 16 amino acids. Between the trimmed V and J ends, which lost 5 bases and 1 base, there was a span of 15 bases. Germline V gives CDR1 SGHTA, CDR2 FQGNSA. CDR3 protein: CASSPRAGASYNEQFF. CDR3 DNA: TGTGCCAGCAGCCCTCGTGCGGGGGCGTCCTACAATGAGCAGTTCTTC.

The chain is built from TRBV12-3 or TRBV12-4 and TRBJ2-7; 9 bases align to TRBD1. The CDR3 length is 15 residues. The junction had 8 bases not matched to a gene; V was cut back by 6 bases and J by 2 bases. The CDR3 nucleotides are TGTGCCAGCAGCCGAACCGGGACAGGGACCTACGAGCAGTACTTC. Translation gives CASSRTGTGTYEQYF.

V usage is TRBV27 and J usage is TRBJ2-7; no clear D. Trimming pared 2 bases from V and 5 bases from J, leaving 10 bases between. Germline CDR1 is MNHEY and CDR2 is SMNVEV (reference sequence). The CDR3 covers 13 residues. This CDR3 reads CASSLTTLDEQYF. The CDR3, as DNA: TGTGCCAGCAGTTTAACCACCTTAGACGAGCAGTACTTC.

The J gene is TRBJ2-2, the V gene TRBV20-1; D is possibly TRBD2 (6 bases). Germline lookup yields CDR1 DFQATT and CDR2 SNEGSKA (reference sequence). The CDR3 runs 14 residues. Trimming stripped 1 base from V and 1 base from J, with 7 bases between. Here the CDR3 reads CSARAGGNTGELFF. In DNA form, the CDR3 reads TGCAGTGCTAGAGCCGGGGGGAACACCGGGGAGCTGTTTTTT.

The genes are TRBV20-1 and TRBJ1-6; D uncertain. From germline, CDR1 is DFQATT and CDR2 SNEGSKA (reference sequence). This CDR3 region has 14 residues. V was clipped by 0 bases and J by 7 bases, with 10 bases between them. In nucleotides, the CDR3 is TGCAGTGCTAGAGATCAGACGGCCAATTCACCCCTCCACTTT. Translation gives CSARDQTANSPLHF.

In its sample, this clonotype was seen a few times. CDR3: CSASRGRGFNEQFF. CDR3 in DNA: TGCAGTGCTAGTAGGGGGAGGGGGTTCAATGAGCAGTTCTTC. The chain couples TRBV20-1 to TRBJ2-1, with D possibly matching TRBD2 (7 bases). Germline V gene lookup returns CDR1 DFQATT and CDR2 SNEGSKA (reference sequence). This CDR3 comprises 14 residues. V was trimmed by 3 bases and J by 6 bases, leaving 15 bases between them.

The rearrangement uses TRBV27 and TRBJ2-1; D is tentatively TRBD1 or TRBD2 (5 bases each). V was cut by 6 bases and J by 14 bases, with 23 bases left in between. The CDR3 has 14 amino acids. Germline CDR1 and CDR2: MNHEY and SMNVEV (reference sequence). The CDR3 coding sequence is TGTGCCAGCAGCCTGCAGGGCTACCCGGGATTTGAGTTCTTC. Protein product: CASSLQGYPGFEFF.

The V and J genes are TRBV11-2 and TRBJ1-2, with 7 bases aligning to TRBD1. CDR1 and CDR2 (germline): SGHAT, FQNNGV. The CDR3 consists of 15 residues. The J segment lost 5 bases and the V segment lost 3 bases, leaving 9 bases of the junction unmatched. The CDR3 coding sequence is TGTGCCAGCAGCTTGGCCACAGGGGCCGGATATGGCTACACCTTC. Translating gives CASSLATGAGYGYTF.

This chain's CDR3 is CASSSPALAGGRHNEQFF. CDR3 bases: TGTGCCAGCAGCTCCCCAGCGCTAGCGGGGGGACGTCACAATGAGCAGTTCTTC. The genes are TRBV5-4 and TRBJ2-1; 11 bases agree with TRBD2. Germline V CDR1 and CDR2: SGHNT, YYREEE (reference sequence). The CDR3 has 18 amino acids. V lost 3 bases to trimming and J lost 5 bases; unmatched junction nucleotides: 13.

The CDR3 protein is CASSSQPDRSYEQYF. CDR3 bases: TGTGCCAGCAGTTCCCAGCCAGACAGGTCCTACGAGCAGTACTTC. J is TRBJ2-7 and V is TRBV27; tentatively, D is TRBD1 (6 bases). Looked up from germline, CDR1 is MNHEY and CDR2 is SMNVEV (reference sequence). V gave up 4 bases and J gave up 1 base, with 14 bases separating them. There are 15 residues in the CDR3.

The table lists this clonotype with a few counts. This rearrangement joins TRBV20-1 to TRBJ1-5, with D hard to call. Germline V gene lookup returns CDR1 DFQATT and CDR2 SNEGSKA (reference sequence). V lost 6 bases, J lost 2 bases, and 17 bases lay in between. The CDR3 has 15 amino acids. The CDR3 nucleotides read TGCAGTGCAGCCCCCAGAGTGACGGGCAATCAGCCCCAGCATTTT. Its translation is CSAAPRVTGNQPQHF.

The chain combines TRBV27 with TRBJ1-2, with D possibly TRBD1 on 5 matching bases. The CDR3 totals 15 residues. V was pared by 2 bases and J by 0 bases, with 10 bases between. From germline, CDR1 is MNHEY and CDR2 SMNVEV (reference sequence). In nucleotides, the CDR3 is TGTGCCAGCAGTTTAACCAGGGTAGCTAACTATGGCTACACCTTC. Translation: CASSLTRVANYGYTF.

This clonotype showed up just a few times. The chain has TRBV7-2 and TRBJ2-4, with a weak D call TRBD2 (6 bases). The tail of the sequence fits TRBJ2-7 better, so the J call may be wrong. This CDR3 region has 16 residues. Germline V CDR1 and CDR2: SGHTA, FQGNSA. The CDR3 DNA sequence: TGTGCCAGCAGCTTAGTGGCGGGGAGAATAAGATACGAGCAGTACTTC. This sequence encodes CASSLVAGRIRYEQYF.

The V call is TRBV12-3 or TRBV12-4, the J call TRBJ1-6; D not resolved. V lost 1 base and J lost 9, with 13 bases in between. CDR3 length: 15 amino acids. CDR3 sequence: CASSLVPGIGSPLHF. DNA for the CDR3: TGTGCCAGCAGTTTAGTTCCGGGGATAGGTTCACCCCTCCACTTT.

This clonotype has just a few counts. The V and J genes are TRBV6-5 and TRBJ2-7; D remains unclear. The CDR3 is made up of 12 amino acids. Trimming removed 5 bases from V and 6 bases from J, with 11 bases in between. Germline CDR1 and CDR2: MNHEY and SVGAGI. This chain's CDR3 is CASSLDGREQYF. The CDR3 DNA is TGTGCCAGCAGTCTTGACGGGCGCGAGCAGTACTTC.

This sequence joins TRBV10-3 and TRBJ2-5; D ambiguous. Germline CDR1 ENHRY, CDR2 SYGVKD. The CDR3 is 13 residues long. Trimming removed 2 bases at V and 1 base at J, with 5 bases between. As DNA, the CDR3 is TGTGCCATCAGTGAGCGGGTCCAAGAGACCCAGTACTTC. Its translation: CAISERVQETQYF.

This clonotype turned up a few times. The J gene is TRBJ1-5, the V gene TRBV6-2 or TRBV6-3, with TRBD1 matching 10 bases. The CDR3 spans 13 residues. Unmatched junction bases numbered 4, after V lost 10 bases and J lost 4 bases. Germline CDR1 reads MNHEY; CDR2 reads SVGEGT. For the CDR3, the DNA is TGTGCCACCGAGGGACAGGGGAATCAGCCCCAGCATTTT. It specifies CATEGQGNQPQHF.

In its sample, this clonotype was seen a few times. The chain is built from TRBV18 and TRBJ2-1; TRBD2 matches 13 bases. The CDR3 extends over 15 amino acids. The junction had 3 bases not matched to a gene; V was cut back by 3 bases and J by 7 bases. The V gene's germline CDR1 is KGHSH and CDR2 LQKENI. The CDR3 coding sequence is TGTGCCAGCTCACCGGGACTAGCGGGACTGAATGAGCAGTTCTTC. Translation gives CASSPGLAGLNEQFF. The entire variable domain, with the rest obtained from reference TRBV18 and TRBJ2-1, is as follows: NAGVMQNPRHLVRRRGQEARLRCSPMKGHSHVYWYRQLPEEGLKFMVYLQKENIIDESGMPKERFSAEFPKEGPSILRIQQVVRGDSAAYFCASSPGLAGLNEQFFGPGTRLTVL.

The chain carries TRBV30 and TRBJ2-1, with 8 nucleotides matching TRBD2. Per germline, CDR1 GTSNPN and CDR2 SVGIG (reference sequence). V was clipped by 0 bases and J by 4 bases; unmatched bases: 5. CDR3 length equals 15 residues. Here the CDR3 reads CAWSVSSGGYNEQFF. CDR3 nucleotide sequence: TGTGCCTGGAGTGTCTCCAGCGGGGGATACAATGAGCAGTTCTTC.

The gene calls are TRBV28 and TRBJ2-7, with D maybe TRBD1 (6 bases). This CDR3 comprises 14 residues. V gave up 3 bases and J gave up 4 bases, with 13 bases separating them. CDR1 and CDR2 from the germline V gene are MDHEN and SYDVKM. This CDR3 reads CASSFEGTLYEQYF. CDR3 bases: TGTGCCAGCAGTTTTGAGGGGACACTTTACGAGCAGTACTTC. Drawing the rest from reference TRBV28 and TRBJ2-7, the complete variable domain is DVKVTQSSRYLVKRTGEKVFLECVQDMDHENMFWYRQDPGLGLRLIYFSYDVKMKEKGDIPEGYSVSREKKERFSLILESASTNQTSMYLCASSFEGTLYEQYFGPGTRLTVT.

V gene TRBV29-1 combines with J gene TRBJ2-5; TRBD2 might be the D (6 bases). The last part of the DNA fits TRBJ2-7 better; the J call may be wrong. The CDR3 length is 13 residues. In germline, CDR1 is SQVTM, CDR2 ANQGSEA. The CDR3 nucleotides read TGCAGCGTTGAAAAGGGGACTCCTCTCGAGCAGTACTTC. This codes for CSVEKGTPLEQYF.

The chain uses TRBV21-1 and TRBJ2-4. The DNA end is more similar to TRBJ2-7, so the J call may be wrong. TRBV21-1 is given as a pseudogene. This CDR3 contains 14 residues. CDR3 sequence reads: CASNTRTEIYEQYF. In DNA form, the CDR3 reads TGTGCCAGCAACACGAGGACGGAAATCTACGAGCAGTACTTC.

This clonotype was detected a few times. This chain joins TRBV11-3 and TRBJ2-7, with a weak D call TRBD2 (6 bases). V lost 2 bases, J lost 5 bases, and 13 bases lay in between. This CDR3 comprises 14 residues. CDR1 is SGHNT and CDR2 is YENEEA in the germline V gene. This CDR3 reads CASSLSGPNDEQYF. CDR3 sequence (DNA): TGTGCCAGCAGCTTAAGCGGGCCTAACGACGAGCAGTACTTC.

This clonotype is a singleton in its sample. CDR3 sequence (DNA): TGTGCCAGCTCCCTATTTGGGGAAGGGAACGAGCAGTACTTC. Translating it yields CASSLFGEGNEQYF. This rearrangement joins TRBV6-5 to TRBJ2-7; D call uncertain. The CDR3 is made up of 14 amino acids. The V end was cut by 8 bases, the J end by 5 bases, with 19 bases between. Germline assignment: CDR1 MNHEY and CDR2 SVGAGI.